Below are 13 T cell receptor beta chains sequenced from a single sample in a study of blood T cell repertoires in COVID-19. Some clones are missing from TCRdb's copy, which holds only in-frame ones; the method was immunoSEQ multiplex PCR. This sample carries around 200,000 clones, roughly four fifths of them seen once, and the ten largest clones take around 6.5%. What was sequenced was peripheral blood. The receptors were sampled from a woman in her thirties or forties with acute or convalescent COVID-19.

The V call is TRBV3-1 (or the pseudogene TRBV3-2), the J call TRBJ2-3; weak D call: TRBD2 (6 bases). In germline, CDR1 is LGHDT, CDR2 YNNKEL (reference sequence). This CDR3 has 15 residues. With 4 bases removed from V and 0 bases from J, the gap between germline ends came to 11 bases. The CDR3 loop is CASSPGVVSTDTQYF. CDR3 DNA: TGTGCCAGCAGCCCGGGGGTGGTTAGCACAGATACGCAGTATTTT.

This chain's CDR3 is CASSLASGYGDTQYF. The CDR3 DNA follows: TGTGCCAGCAGCTTAGCATCGGGATATGGAGATACGCAGTATTTT. V usage is TRBV7-9 and J usage is TRBJ2-3; tentatively, D is TRBD2 (5 bases). Trimming removed 0 bases from V and 5 bases from J, with 12 bases in between. CDR3 length: 15 amino acids. The germline gives CDR1 SEHNR, CDR2 FQNEAQ (reference sequence).

This clone was recorded once. The chain couples TRBV12-3 or TRBV12-4 to TRBJ1-5; maybe TRBD1 (5 bases). The CDR3 runs 13 residues. V dropped 8 bases and J dropped 9 bases, with 17 bases sitting between them. This CDR3 reads CASGVGVDSPQHF. The CDR3 DNA sequence: TGTGCCAGCGGGGTAGGGGTTGATTCGCCCCAGCATTTT.

The rearrangement joins TRBV30 to TRBJ1-1; D is unresolved. CDR1 and CDR2 from the germline V gene are GTSNPN and SVGIG (reference sequence). This CDR3 spans 11 amino acids. V lost 6 bases and J lost 5, with 10 bases in between. The CDR3 nucleotides read TGTGCCTGCTCGGGGTTTACTGAAGCTTTCTTT. This encodes CACSGFTEAFF.

The chain links TRBV30 to TRBJ1-2; 9 bases fit TRBD1. The CDR3 loop spans 14 amino acids. Germline trimming cut 4 bases from V and 3 bases from J; bases unmatched to any gene: 6. Per germline, CDR1 GTSNPN and CDR2 SVGIG (reference sequence). CDR3 region: CAWNTGGADYGYTF. The DNA of the CDR3 is TGTGCCTGGAACACAGGGGGCGCGGACTATGGCTACACCTTC.

The rearrangement joins TRBV2 to TRBJ2-3, with 10 bases lining up with TRBD2. The J segment lost 3 bases and the V segment lost 2 bases, leaving 5 bases of the junction unmatched. CDR1 is SNHLY and CDR2 is FYNNEI in the germline V gene. The CDR3 runs 16 residues. The DNA for the CDR3 is TGTGCCAGCAGTGAATCCCGGACTAGCGGAACAGATACGCAGTATTTT. Encoded protein: CASSESRTSGTDTQYF. Combining the CDR3 with reference TRBV2 and TRBJ2-3 gives the whole variable domain EPEVTQTPSHQVTQMGQEVILRCVPISNHLYFYWYRQILGQKVEFLVSFYNNEISEKSEIFDDQFSVERPDGSNFTLKIRSTKLEDSAMYFCASSESRTSGTDTQYFGPGTRLTVL.

The J gene is TRBJ2-7, the V gene TRBV10-3, with 11 bases identical to TRBD1. Germline V gene lookup returns CDR1 ENHRY and CDR2 SYGVKD. V shed 3 bases and J 3 bases; nucleotides not matched to a gene: 4. The CDR3 length is 15 residues. CDR3 sequence reads: CAISDQGTGGYEQYF. The CDR3 DNA follows: TGTGCCATCAGTGATCAGGGGACAGGGGGCTACGAGCAGTACTTC.

This clone was detected only once. The CDR3 loop is CASRYTGTGIPEAFF. The CDR3 bases are TGTGCCAGCAGATATACCGGGACAGGGATTCCCGAAGCTTTCTTT. The chain couples TRBV28 to TRBJ1-1, with 9 bases that match TRBD1. This CDR3 region has 15 residues. The V gene's germline CDR1 is MDHEN and CDR2 SYDVKM. Unmatched junction bases numbered 13, after V lost 6 bases and J lost 8 bases.

This chain connects TRBV11-2 to TRBJ1-2, with 7 bases that match TRBD1. V lost 5 bases to trimming and J lost 5 bases; unmatched junction nucleotides: 8. Germline assignment: CDR1 SGHAT and CDR2 FQNNGV. The CDR3 length is 14 residues. The CDR3 DNA is TGTGCCAGCAGCGTCGGGACAGCGACGTATGGCTACACCTTC. Translation gives CASSVGTATYGYTF. Full variable domain (rest looked up from reference TRBV11-2 and TRBJ1-2): EAGVAQSPRYKIIEKRQSVAFWCNPISGHATLYWYQQILGQGPKLLIQFQNNGVVDDSQLPKDRFSAERLKGVDSTLKIQPAKLEDSAVYLCASSVGTATYGYTFGSGTRLTVV.

This chain connects TRBV6-4 to TRBJ2-1, with TRBD2 matching 13 bases. The V gene's germline CDR1 is MRHNA and CDR2 SNTAGT. V was clipped by 2 bases and J by 8 bases; unmatched bases: 0. This CDR3 is 14 amino acids long. As DNA, the CDR3 is TGTGCCAGCAGTGACGGACTAGCGGGGGATGAGCAGTTCTTC. It is translated as CASSDGLAGDEQFF.

The CDR3 DNA reads TGTGCCAGCAGCGCGAGACCGGGACAGGGGAGTGATGGCTACACCTTC. Translating it yields CASSARPGQGSDGYTF. This sequence joins TRBV9 and TRBJ1-2; 10 bases agree with TRBD1. The CDR3 has 16 residues. The germline CDR1 and CDR2 sequences are SGDLS and YYNGEE. V shed 3 bases and J 6 bases; nucleotides not matched to a gene: 11. Using reference TRBV9 and TRBJ1-2 for the parts outside the CDR3, the full variable domain is DSGVTQTPKHLITATGQRVTLRCSPRSGDLSVYWYQQSLDQGLQFLIQYYNGEERAKGNILERFSAQQFPDLHSELNLSSLELGDSALYFCASSARPGQGSDGYTFGSGTRLTVV.

This chain connects TRBV5-1 to TRBJ2-2; D perhaps matches TRBD2 (5 bases). In germline, CDR1 is SGHRS, CDR2 YFSETQ. Trimming shortened V by 2 bases and J by 4 bases, and 9 bases separated the two germline ends. CDR3 length equals 14 residues. CDR3 coding DNA: TGCGCCAGCAGCTTTGAGCGGCGCACCGGGGAGCTGTTTTTT. Its translation is CASSFERRTGELFF.

This clone was detected only once. This chain connects TRBV7-2 to TRBJ1-5; no clear D. The V end was cut by 2 bases, the J end by 5 bases, with 7 bases between. Germline V gene data show CDR1 as SGHTA and CDR2 as FQGNSA. There are 13 residues in the CDR3. DNA of the CDR3: TGTGCCAGCAGCTTATTTACGGATCAGCCCCAGCATTTT. Protein: CASSLFTDQPQHF.